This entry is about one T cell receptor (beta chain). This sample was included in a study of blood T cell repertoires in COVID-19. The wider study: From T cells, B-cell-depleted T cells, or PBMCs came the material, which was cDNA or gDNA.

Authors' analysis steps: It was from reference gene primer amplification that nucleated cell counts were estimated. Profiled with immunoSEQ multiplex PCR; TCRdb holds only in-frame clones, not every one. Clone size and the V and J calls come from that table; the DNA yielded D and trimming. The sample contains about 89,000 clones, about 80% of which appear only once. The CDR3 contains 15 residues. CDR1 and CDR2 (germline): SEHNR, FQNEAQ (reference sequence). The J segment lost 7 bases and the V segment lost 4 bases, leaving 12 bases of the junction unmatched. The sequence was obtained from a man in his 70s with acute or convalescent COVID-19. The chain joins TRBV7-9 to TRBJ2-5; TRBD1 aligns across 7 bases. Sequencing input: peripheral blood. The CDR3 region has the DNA TGTGCCAGCAGCTCCGGGGACAGACGTCATGGGACCCAGTACTTC. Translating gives CASSSGDRRHGTQYF.